This T cell receptor beta chain was observed in a study of spatial heterogeneity in lung cancer. V was shortened by 2 bases and J by 7 bases, with 9 bases between the two germline ends. CDR3 length equals 13 residues. Looked up from germline, CDR1 is SGHAT and CDR2 is FQNNGV. The time point here: sample taken at primary tumor resection. Researchers sequenced whole RNA taken from tumor, nontumor lung or frozen PBMC without sorting. This clonotype has only a few counts. TCRdb independently ran MiXCR on the 5' RACE reads; one entry per CDR3 protein. The sample records 9,500 to 14,000 distinct CDR3 sequences, more than 3.5% being singletons.

Sequenced material: PBMCs, taken at surgery. The source of this sequence is a female donor with early-stage non-small cell lung cancer. The J gene is TRBJ1-5, the V gene TRBV11-2; D gene ambiguous. The CDR3 nucleotides read TGTGCCAGCAGCTTAAACATCCTCCAGCCCCAGCATTTT. Translating it yields CASSLNILQPQHF.